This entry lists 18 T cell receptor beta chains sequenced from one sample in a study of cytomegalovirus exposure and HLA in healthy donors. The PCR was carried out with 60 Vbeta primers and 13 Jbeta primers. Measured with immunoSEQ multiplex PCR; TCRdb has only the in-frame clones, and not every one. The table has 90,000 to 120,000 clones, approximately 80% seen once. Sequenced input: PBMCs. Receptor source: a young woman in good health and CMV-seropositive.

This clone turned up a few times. In nucleotides, the CDR3 is TGTGCCACCAGCAGAGATGGAAAAGGGAGTGGCTACACCTTC. This codes for CATSRDGKGSGYTF. This sequence joins TRBV15 and TRBJ1-2, with D unresolved. Germline CDR1 and CDR2: LNHNV and YYDKDF (reference sequence). There are 14 residues in the CDR3. V lost 0 bases and J lost 7, with 12 bases in between.

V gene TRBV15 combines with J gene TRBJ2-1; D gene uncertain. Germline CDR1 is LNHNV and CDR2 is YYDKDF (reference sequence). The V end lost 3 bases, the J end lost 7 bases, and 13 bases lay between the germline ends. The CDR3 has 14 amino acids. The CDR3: CATSSGNLENEQFF. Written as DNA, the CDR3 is TGTGCCACCAGCAGCGGTAACCTCGAGAATGAGCAGTTCTTC.

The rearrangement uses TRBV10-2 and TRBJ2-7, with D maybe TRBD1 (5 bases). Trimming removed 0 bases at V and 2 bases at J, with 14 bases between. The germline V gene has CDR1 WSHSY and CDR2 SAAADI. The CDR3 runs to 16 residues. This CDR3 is CASSESNPRGTYEQYF. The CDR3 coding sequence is TGCGCCAGCAGTGAGTCGAACCCTAGGGGAACCTACGAGCAGTACTTC.

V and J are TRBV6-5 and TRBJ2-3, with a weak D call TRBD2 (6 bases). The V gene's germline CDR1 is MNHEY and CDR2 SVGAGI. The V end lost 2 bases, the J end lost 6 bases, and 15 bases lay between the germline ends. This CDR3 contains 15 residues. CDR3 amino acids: CASSYRGSEGDTQYF. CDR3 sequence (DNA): TGTGCCAGCAGTTACCGGGGCTCGGAGGGGGATACGCAGTATTTT.

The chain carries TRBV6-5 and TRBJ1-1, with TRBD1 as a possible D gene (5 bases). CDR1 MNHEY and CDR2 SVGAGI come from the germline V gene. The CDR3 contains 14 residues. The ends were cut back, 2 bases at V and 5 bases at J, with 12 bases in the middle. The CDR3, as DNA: TGTGCCAGCAGTTACGGGGCTTTGTTGACTGAAGCTTTCTTT. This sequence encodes CASSYGALLTEAFF.

The CDR3 DNA is TGTGCCAGCAGTCGGACAGGCGCTAACTATGGCTACACCTTC. It encodes CASSRTGANYGYTF. The V and J genes are TRBV6-5 and TRBJ1-2; 7 nucleotides align to TRBD1. Germline V gene lookup returns CDR1 MNHEY and CDR2 SVGAGI. V shed 5 bases and J 0 bases; nucleotides not matched to a gene: 3. The CDR3 length is 14 residues.

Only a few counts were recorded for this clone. The CDR3 region has the DNA TGTGCCAGCAGTTTAAAGGGGAATTCGAACACCGGGGAGCTGTTTTTT. Its translation: CASSLKGNSNTGELFF. The chain carries TRBV27 and TRBJ2-2, with D perhaps TRBD1 (5 bases). The CDR3 spans 16 residues. Deletions cut 2 bases from V and 0 bases from J, with 10 bases between. Germline CDR1 and CDR2: MNHEY and SMNVEV (reference sequence).

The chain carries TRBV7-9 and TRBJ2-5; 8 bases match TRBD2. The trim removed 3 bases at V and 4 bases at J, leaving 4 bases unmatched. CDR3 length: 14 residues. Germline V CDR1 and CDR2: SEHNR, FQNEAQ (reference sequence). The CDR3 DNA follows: TGTGCCAGCAGCTTCCCGGGAGGGGGAGAGACCCAGTACTTC. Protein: CASSFPGGGETQYF. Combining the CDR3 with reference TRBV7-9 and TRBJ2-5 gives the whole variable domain DTGVSQNPRHKITKRGQNVTFRCDPISEHNRLYWYRQTLGQGPEFLTYFQNEAQLEKSRLLSDRFSAERPKGSFSTLEIQRTEQGDSAMYLCASSFPGGGETQYFGPGTRLLVL.

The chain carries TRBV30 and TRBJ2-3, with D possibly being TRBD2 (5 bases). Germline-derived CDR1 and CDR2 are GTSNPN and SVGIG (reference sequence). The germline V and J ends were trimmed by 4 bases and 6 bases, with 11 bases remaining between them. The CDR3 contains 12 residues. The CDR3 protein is CAWKGSGDTQYF. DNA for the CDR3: TGTGCCTGGAAAGGATCGGGGGATACGCAGTATTTT.

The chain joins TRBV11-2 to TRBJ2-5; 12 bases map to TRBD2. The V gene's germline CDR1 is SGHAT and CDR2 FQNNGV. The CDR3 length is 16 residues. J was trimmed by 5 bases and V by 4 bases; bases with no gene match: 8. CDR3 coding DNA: TGTGCCAGCAGCTGGCCTGGACTAGCGGGATTGGAGACCCAGTACTTC. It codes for CASSWPGLAGLETQYF.

CDR3 coding DNA: TGTGCCAGCAGCGCCGGTGAGGACTATGGCTACACCTTC. Protein: CASSAGEDYGYTF. The chain recombines TRBV7-3 with TRBJ1-2; the D is unclear. Germline V lookup: CDR1 SGHTA, CDR2 FQGTGA. With 5 bases removed from V and 3 bases from J, the gap between germline ends came to 10 bases. This CDR3 spans 13 amino acids.

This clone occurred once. The CDR3 bases are TGTGCCAGCAGCGTCCCGGGACTAGCGGGAGGGAATGAGCAGTTCTTC. This translates into CASSVPGLAGGNEQFF. The chain carries TRBV14 and TRBJ2-1, with 16 bases aligning to TRBD2. From germline, CDR1 is SGHDN and CDR2 FVKESK. Losses at the gene ends were 5 bases for V and 7 bases for J; bases not matched to a gene: 5. The CDR3 is 16 residues long.

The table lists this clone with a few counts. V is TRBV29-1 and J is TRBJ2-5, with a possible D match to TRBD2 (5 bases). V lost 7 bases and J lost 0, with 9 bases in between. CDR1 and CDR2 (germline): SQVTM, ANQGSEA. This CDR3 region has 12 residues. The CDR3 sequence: CSATGNQETQYF. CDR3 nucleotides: TGCAGCGCGACGGGAAACCAAGAGACCCAGTACTTC.

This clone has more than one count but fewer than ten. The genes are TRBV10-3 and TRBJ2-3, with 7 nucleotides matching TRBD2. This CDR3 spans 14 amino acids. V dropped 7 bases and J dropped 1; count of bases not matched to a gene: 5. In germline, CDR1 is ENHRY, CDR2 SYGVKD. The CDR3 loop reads CAITASGGTDTQYF. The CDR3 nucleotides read TGTGCCATCACGGCTAGCGGAGGCACAGATACGCAGTATTTT.

The CDR3 sequence: CATAKASGNTIYF. For the CDR3, the DNA is TGCGCCACCGCCAAAGCCTCTGGAAACACCATATATTTT. The chain joins TRBV5-1 to TRBJ1-3, with unresolved D. CDR1 and CDR2 (germline): SGHRS, YFSETQ. Between the trimmed V and J ends, which lost 9 bases and 0 bases, there was a span of 10 bases. This CDR3 region has 13 residues.

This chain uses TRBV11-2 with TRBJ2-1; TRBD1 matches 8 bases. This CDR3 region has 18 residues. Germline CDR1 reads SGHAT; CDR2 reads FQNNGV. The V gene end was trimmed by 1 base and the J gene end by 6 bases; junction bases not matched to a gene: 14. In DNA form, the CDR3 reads TGTGCCAGCAGCTTAGGAGGGCCTTTAGGACAGGGTCCCAATGAGCAGTTCTTC. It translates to CASSLGGPLGQGPNEQFF.

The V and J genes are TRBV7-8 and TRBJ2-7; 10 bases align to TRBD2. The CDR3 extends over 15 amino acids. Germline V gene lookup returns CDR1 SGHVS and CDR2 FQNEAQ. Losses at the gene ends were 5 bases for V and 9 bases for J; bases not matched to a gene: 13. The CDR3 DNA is TGTGCCAGCAGCCTAACTCAAGCGGGAGGGCGGATGCAGTACTTC. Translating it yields CASSLTQAGGRMQYF.

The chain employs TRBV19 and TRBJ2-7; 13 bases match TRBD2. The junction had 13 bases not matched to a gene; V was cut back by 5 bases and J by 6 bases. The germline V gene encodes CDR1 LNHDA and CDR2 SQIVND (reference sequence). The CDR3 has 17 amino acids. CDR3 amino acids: CASSPQNRLAGGREQYF. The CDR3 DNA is TGTGCCAGTAGTCCCCAAAATAGACTAGCGGGAGGTCGCGAGCAGTACTTC.